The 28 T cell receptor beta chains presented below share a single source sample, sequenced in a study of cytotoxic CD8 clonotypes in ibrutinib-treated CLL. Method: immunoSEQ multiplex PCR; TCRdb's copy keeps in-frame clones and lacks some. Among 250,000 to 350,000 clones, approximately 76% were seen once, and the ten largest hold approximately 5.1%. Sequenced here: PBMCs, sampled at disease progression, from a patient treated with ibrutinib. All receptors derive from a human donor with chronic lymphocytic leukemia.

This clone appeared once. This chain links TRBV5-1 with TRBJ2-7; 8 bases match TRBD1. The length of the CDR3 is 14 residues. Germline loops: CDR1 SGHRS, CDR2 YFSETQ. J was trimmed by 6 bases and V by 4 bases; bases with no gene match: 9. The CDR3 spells CASSTGTGFPEQYF. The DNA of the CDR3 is TGCGCCAGCAGCACAGGGACAGGTTTTCCCGAGCAGTACTTC.

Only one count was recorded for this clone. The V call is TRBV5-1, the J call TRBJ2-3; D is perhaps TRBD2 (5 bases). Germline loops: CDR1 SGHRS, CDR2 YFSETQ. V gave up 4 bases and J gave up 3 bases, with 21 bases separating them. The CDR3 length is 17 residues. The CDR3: CASSLGSLLGLTDTQYF. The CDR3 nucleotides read TGCGCCAGCAGCCTGGGGTCCCTACTAGGTTTGACAGATACGCAGTATTTT.

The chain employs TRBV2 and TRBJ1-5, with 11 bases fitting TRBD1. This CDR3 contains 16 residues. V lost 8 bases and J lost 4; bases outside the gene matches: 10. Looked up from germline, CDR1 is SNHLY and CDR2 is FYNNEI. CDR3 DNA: TGTGCCAGCTCGGACAGGGGGCAGGTTAGAAATCAGCCCCAGCATTTT. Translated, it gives CASSDRGQVRNQPQHF.

CDR3 in amino acids: CASSRTYRVGNTIYF. CDR3 coding DNA: TGTGCCAGCAGCCGGACCTACAGGGTCGGAAACACCATATATTTT. The chain uses TRBV7-2 and TRBJ1-3, with D possibly being TRBD1 (6 bases). Trimming left V 5 bases short and J 4 bases short, with 15 bases between. CDR1 is SGHTA, CDR2 FQGNSA, per germline. The length of the CDR3 is 15 residues.

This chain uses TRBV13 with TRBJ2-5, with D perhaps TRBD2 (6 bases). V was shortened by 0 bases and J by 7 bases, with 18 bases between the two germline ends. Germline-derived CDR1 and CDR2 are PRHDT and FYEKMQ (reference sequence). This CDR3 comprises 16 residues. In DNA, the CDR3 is TGTGCCAGCAGCTTAGGGTCCGGAGGGGTACTCCGGACCCAGTACTTC. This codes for CASSLGSGGVLRTQYF. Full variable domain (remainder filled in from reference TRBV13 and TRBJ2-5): AAGVIQSPRHLIKEKRETATLKCYPIPRHDTVYWYQQGPGQDPQFLISFYEKMQSDKGSIPDRFSAQQFSDYHSELNMSSLELGDSALYFCASSLGSGGVLRTQYFGPGTRLLVL.

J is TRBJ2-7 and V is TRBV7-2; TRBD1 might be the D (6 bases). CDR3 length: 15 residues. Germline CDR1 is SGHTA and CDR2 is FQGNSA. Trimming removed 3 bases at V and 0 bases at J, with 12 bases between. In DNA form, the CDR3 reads TGTGCCAGCAGCTTCCGGACAGAAAGCTCCTACGAGCAGTACTTC. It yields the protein CASSFRTESSYEQYF. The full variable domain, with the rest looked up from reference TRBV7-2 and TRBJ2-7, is GAGVSQSPSNKVTEKGKDVELRCDPISGHTALYWYRQSLGQGLEFLIYFQGNSAPDKSGLPSDRFSAERTGGSVSTLTIQRTQQEDSAVYLCASSFRTESSYEQYFGPGTRLTVT.

Here the CDR3 DNA reads TGTGCCAGCACAGACAGGGGGCATGGCAATCAGCCCCAGCATTTT. Translating gives CASTDRGHGNQPQHF. The V gene is TRBV2, the J gene TRBJ1-5, with 10 bases aligning to TRBD1. CDR3 length equals 15 residues. CDR1 is SNHLY, CDR2 FYNNEI, per germline. The trim removed 7 bases at V and 2 bases at J, leaving 5 bases unmatched.

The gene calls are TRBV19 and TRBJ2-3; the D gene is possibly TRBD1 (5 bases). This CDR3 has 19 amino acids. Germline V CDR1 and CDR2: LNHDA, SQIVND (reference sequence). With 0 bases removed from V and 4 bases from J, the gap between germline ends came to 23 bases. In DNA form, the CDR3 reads TGTGCCAGTAGTATAGACGGCAGGGATGGAGTAGTAGGGGCAGATACGCAGTATTTT. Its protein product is CASSIDGRDGVVGADTQYF.

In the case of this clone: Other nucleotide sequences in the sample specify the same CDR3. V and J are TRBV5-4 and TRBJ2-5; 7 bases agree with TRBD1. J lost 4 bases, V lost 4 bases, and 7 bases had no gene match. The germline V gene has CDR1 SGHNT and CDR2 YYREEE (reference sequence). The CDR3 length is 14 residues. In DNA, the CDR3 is TGTGCCAGCAGCCAAAACAGGGGAAGAGAGACCCAGTACTTC. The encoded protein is CASSQNRGRETQYF.

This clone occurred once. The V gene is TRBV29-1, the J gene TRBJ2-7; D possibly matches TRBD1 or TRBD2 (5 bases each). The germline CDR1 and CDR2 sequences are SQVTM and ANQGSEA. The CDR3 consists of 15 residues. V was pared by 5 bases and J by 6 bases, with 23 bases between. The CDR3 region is CSVSRRLGVGLEQYF. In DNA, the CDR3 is TGCAGCGTTTCACGGCGATTGGGAGTGGGGCTCGAGCAGTACTTC.

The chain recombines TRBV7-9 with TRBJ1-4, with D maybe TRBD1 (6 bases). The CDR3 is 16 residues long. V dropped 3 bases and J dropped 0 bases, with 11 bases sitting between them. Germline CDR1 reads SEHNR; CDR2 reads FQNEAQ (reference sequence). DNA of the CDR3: TGTGCCAGCAGCTTCGGGGGCCTGGCAACTAATGAAAAACTGTTTTTT. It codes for CASSFGGLATNEKLFF.

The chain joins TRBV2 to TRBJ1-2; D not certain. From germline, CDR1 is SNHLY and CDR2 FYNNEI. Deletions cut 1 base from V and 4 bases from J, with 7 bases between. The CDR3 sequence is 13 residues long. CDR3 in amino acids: CASSEGQLYGYTF. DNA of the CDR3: TGTGCCAGCAGTGAAGGGCAGCTCTATGGCTACACCTTC.

CDR3 loop: CASSMGRVGLYF. The CDR3 nucleotides read TGTGCCAGTAGTATGGGGCGCGTGGGCCTTTACTTC. The chain has TRBV19 and TRBJ2-4; possibly TRBD1 for D (5 bases). The V gene's germline CDR1 is LNHDA and CDR2 SQIVND (reference sequence). With 3 bases removed from V and 16 bases from J, the gap between germline ends came to 16 bases. The CDR3 has 12 residues.

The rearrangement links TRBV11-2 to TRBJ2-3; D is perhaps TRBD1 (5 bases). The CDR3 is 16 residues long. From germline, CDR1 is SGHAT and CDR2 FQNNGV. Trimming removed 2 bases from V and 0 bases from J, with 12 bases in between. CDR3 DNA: TGTGCCAGCAGCTTAAGGACAAAAACTAGCACAGATACGCAGTATTTT. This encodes CASSLRTKTSTDTQYF.

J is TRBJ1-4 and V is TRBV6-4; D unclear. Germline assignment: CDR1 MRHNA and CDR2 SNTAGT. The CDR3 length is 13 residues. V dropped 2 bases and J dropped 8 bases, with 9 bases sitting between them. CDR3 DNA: TGTGCCAGCAGTGACAGGGAGGGAGAAAAACTGTTTTTT. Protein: CASSDREGEKLFF.

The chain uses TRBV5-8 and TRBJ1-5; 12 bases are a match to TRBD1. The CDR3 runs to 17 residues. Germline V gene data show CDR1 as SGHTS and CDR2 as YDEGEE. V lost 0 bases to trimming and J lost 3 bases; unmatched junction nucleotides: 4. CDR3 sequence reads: CASSLGSGQGANQPQHF. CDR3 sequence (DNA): TGTGCCAGCAGCTTGGGGTCGGGACAGGGGGCCAATCAGCCCCAGCATTTT.

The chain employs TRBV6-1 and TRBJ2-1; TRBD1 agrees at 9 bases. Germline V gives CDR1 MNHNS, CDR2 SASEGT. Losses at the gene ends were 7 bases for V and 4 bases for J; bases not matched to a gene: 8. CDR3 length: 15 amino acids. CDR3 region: CASNGGTGLYNEQFF. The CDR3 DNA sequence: TGTGCCAGCAATGGAGGGACAGGGCTATACAATGAGCAGTTCTTC.

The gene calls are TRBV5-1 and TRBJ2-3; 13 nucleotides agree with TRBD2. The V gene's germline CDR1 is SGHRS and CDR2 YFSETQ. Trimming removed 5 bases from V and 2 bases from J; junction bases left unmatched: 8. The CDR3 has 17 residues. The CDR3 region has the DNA TGCGCCAGCAGGGGATGGGGACTAGCGGGATACACAGATACGCAGTATTTT. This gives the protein CASRGWGLAGYTDTQYF.

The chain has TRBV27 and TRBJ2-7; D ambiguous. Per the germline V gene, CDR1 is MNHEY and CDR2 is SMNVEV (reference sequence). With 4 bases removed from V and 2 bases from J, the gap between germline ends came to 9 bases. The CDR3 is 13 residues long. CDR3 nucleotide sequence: TGTGCCAGCAGTTACGGGCCGACCTACGAGCAGTACTTC. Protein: CASSYGPTYEQYF.

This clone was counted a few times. CDR3 residues: CASSIKAGQGIYEQYF. DNA of the CDR3: TGTGCCAGTAGTATTAAGGCGGGACAGGGGATCTACGAGCAGTACTTC. This chain links TRBV19 with TRBJ2-7; TRBD1 agrees at 10 bases. The germline CDR1 and CDR2 sequences are LNHDA and SQIVND (reference sequence). V trimming: 3 bases; J trimming: 3 bases; junction bases outside the gene matches: 8. This CDR3 spans 16 amino acids.

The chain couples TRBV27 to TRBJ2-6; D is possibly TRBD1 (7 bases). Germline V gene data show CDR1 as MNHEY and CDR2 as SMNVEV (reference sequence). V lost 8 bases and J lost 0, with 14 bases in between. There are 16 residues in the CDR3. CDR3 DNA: TGTGCCAGCGGGAGGACAGGACCCTCTGGGGCCAACGTCCTGACTTTC. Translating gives CASGRTGPSGANVLTF.

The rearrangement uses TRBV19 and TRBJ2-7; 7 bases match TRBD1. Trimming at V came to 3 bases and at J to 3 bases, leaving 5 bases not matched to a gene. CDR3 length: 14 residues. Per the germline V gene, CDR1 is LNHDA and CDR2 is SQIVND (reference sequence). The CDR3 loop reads CASSIRQGFYEQYF. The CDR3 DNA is TGTGCCAGTAGTATCCGACAGGGCTTCTACGAGCAGTACTTC.

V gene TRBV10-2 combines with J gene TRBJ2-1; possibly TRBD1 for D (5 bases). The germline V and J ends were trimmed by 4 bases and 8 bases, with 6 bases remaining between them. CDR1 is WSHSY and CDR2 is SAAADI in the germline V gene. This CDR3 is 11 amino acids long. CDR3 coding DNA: TGCGCCAGCAGTGCAGGGCATGAGCAGTTCTTC. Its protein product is CASSAGHEQFF.

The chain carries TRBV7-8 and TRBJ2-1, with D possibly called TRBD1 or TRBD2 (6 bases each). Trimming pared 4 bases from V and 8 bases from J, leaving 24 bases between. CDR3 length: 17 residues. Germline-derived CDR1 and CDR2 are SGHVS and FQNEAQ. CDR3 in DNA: TGTGCCAGCAGCTCTACCGGGACTTACAGGGTCCAAGATGAGCAGTTCTTC. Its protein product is CASSSTGTYRVQDEQFF.

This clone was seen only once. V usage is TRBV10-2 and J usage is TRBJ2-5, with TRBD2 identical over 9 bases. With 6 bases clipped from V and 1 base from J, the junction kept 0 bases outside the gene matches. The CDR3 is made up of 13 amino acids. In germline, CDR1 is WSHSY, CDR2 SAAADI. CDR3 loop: CASRLAGQETQYF. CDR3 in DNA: TGCGCCAGCAGACTAGCGGGCCAAGAGACCCAGTACTTC.

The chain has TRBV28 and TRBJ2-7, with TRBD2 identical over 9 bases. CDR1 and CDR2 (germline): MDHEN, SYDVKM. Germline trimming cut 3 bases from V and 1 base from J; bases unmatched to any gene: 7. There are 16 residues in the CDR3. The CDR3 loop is CASSFGLAGRSYEQYF. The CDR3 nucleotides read TGTGCCAGCAGTTTTGGGCTAGCGGGGAGATCCTACGAGCAGTACTTC.

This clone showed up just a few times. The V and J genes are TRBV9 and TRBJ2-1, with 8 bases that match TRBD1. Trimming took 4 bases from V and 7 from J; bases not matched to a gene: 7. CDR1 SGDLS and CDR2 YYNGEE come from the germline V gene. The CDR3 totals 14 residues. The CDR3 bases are TGTGCCAGCAGCCCACAGGGGGGTTCGAATGAGCAGTTCTTC. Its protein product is CASSPQGGSNEQFF.

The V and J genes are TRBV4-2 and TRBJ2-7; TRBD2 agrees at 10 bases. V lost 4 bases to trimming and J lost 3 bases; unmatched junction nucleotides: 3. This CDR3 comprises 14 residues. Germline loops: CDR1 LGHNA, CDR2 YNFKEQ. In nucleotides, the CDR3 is TGTGCCAGCAGCCGGACTAGCGGCTACTACGAGCAGTACTTC. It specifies CASSRTSGYYEQYF.